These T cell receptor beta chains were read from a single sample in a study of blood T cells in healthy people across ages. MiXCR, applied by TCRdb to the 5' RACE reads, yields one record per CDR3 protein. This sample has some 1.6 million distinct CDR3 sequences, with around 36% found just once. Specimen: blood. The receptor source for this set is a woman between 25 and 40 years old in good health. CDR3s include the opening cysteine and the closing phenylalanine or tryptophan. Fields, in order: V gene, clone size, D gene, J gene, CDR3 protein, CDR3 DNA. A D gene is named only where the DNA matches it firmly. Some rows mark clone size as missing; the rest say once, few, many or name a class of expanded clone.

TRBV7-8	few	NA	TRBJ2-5	CASSLSLGTQYF	TGTGCCAGCAGCTTATCCTTAGGGACCCAGTACTTC
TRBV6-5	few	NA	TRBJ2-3	CASSSTFPGVTDTQYF	TGTGCCAGCAGTTCCACCTTCCCAGGGGTCACAGATACGCAGTATTTT
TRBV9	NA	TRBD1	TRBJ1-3	CASSAGQGFRSGNTIYF	TGTGCCAGCAGCGCAGGACAGGGGTTTCGCTCTGGAAACACCATATATTTT
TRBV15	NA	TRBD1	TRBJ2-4	CATSRDWATGLAKNIQYF	TGTGCCACCAGCAGAGATTGGGCGACAGGGCTAGCCAAAAACATTCAGTACTTC
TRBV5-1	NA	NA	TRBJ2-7	CASSLEGLRPRYF	TGCGCCAGCAGCTTGGAGGGGTTGCGCCCTCGGTACTTC
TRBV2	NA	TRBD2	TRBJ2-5	CATQGQRGNQETQYF	TGTGCCACCCAAGGGCAGCGGGGCAACCAAGAGACCCAGTACTTC
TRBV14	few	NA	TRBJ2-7	CASSQASWRVTSYEQYF	TGTGCCAGCAGCCAAGCGAGCTGGCGGGTTACCTCCTACGAGCAGTACTTC
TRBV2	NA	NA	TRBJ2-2	CASTERFGTTGELFF	TGTGCCAGCACCGAGCGGTTCGGGACCACCGGGGAGCTGTTTTTT
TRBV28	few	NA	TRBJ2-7	CASALVGVNEQYF	TGTGCCAGCGCCCTGGTCGGGGTAAACGAGCAGTACTTC
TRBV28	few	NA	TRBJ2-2	CASSPRRGGIGELFF	TGTGCCAGCAGTCCCCGCCGAGGGGGGATCGGGGAGCTGTTTTTT
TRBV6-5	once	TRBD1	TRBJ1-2	CASRTGTGGLGYTF	TGTGCCAGCAGAACTGGGACAGGGGGCTTAGGCTACACCTTC
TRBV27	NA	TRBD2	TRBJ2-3	CATMLSGGANTQYF	TGTGCCACCATGCTATCCGGGGGGGCCAATACGCAGTATTTT
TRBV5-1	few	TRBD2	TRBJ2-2	CASRPGTSDTGELFF	TGCGCCAGCAGGCCCGGGACTAGCGACACCGGGGAGCTGTTTTTT
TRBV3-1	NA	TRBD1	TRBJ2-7	CASSPWTGQIGEQYF	TGTGCCAGCAGCCCTTGGACAGGGCAAATCGGCGAGCAGTACTTC
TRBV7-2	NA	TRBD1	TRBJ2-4	CASSSTVLRDRVHGQYF	TGTGCCAGCAGCTCGACGGTACTCCGGGACAGGGTCCACGGGCAGTACTTC
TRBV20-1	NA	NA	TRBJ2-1	CSARKRAANSSYNEQFF	TGCAGTGCTAGAAAGCGGGCCGCTAACTCCTCCTACAATGAGCAGTTCTTC
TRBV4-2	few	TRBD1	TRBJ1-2	CASSQERDRGYGYTF	TGTGCCAGCAGCCAAGAACGCGACAGGGGCTATGGCTACACCTTC
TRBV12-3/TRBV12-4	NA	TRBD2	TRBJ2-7	CASSVSGSLYEQYF	TGTGCCAGCAGCGTAAGCGGGAGTTTGTACGAGCAGTACTTC
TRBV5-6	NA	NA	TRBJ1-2	CASNVRDTVGYTF	TGTGCCAGCAACGTCCGGGACACCGTGGGCTACACCTTC
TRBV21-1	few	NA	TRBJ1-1	CASSLVAFF	TGTGCCAGCAGTCTAGTAGCTTTCTTT
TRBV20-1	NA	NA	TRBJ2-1	CSAMSWTEVNEQFF	TGCAGTGCTATGTCCTGGACAGAAGTTAATGAGCAGTTCTTC
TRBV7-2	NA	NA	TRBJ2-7	CASSLTGYGYEQYF	TGTGCCAGCAGCTTAACCGGATATGGGTACGAGCAGTACTTC
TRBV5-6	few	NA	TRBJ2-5	CASSLGLVVQETQYF	TGTGCCAGCAGCTTGGGACTAGTGGTCCAAGAGACCCAGTACTTC
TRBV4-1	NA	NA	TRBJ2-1	CASSQVQGGPYNEQFF	TGCGCCAGCAGCCAAGTACAGGGGGGGCCTTACAATGAGCAGTTCTTC
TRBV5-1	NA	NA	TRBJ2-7	CASSLDTTYEQYF	TGCGCCAGCTCCCTGGACACCACCTACGAGCAGTACTTC
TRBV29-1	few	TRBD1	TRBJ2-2	CSVGQGVGELFF	TGCAGCGTGGGACAGGGGGTCGGGGAGCTGTTTTTT